Presented here are 21 T cell receptor beta chains from one specimen sequenced in a study of beta chain features in type 1 diabetes. Study-wide findings and caveats: All four CD4+ subsets of Type 1 diabetes patients contained TCRB CDR3s that were moderately but significantly shorter.

All of the isolated RNA was reverse transcribed, so expressed TCRB transcripts were sequenced. Clones were read by immunoSEQ multiplex PCR, and TCRdb kept only the in-frame ones, dropping some. The data show 600,000 to 750,000 clones, over 10% seen once. Their cognate antigens are unknown. Sample: naive CD4+ T cells from blood. The receptor set was obtained from a man in his thirties or forties with type 1 diabetes.

This clone appeared a few times. The chain recombines TRBV20-1 with TRBJ2-1, with D unclear. The germline V and J ends were trimmed by 1 base and 12 bases, with 10 bases remaining between them. CDR3 length: 11 amino acids. Germline CDR1 reads DFQATT; CDR2 reads SNEGSKA (reference sequence). For the CDR3, the DNA is TGCAGTGCTAGAGGCTCCGATGGGCAGTTCTTC. This gives the protein CSARGSDGQFF.

In its sample, this clone was seen a few times. The chain couples TRBV5-1 to TRBJ2-3, with TRBD1 identical over 7 bases. Germline CDR1 and CDR2: SGHRS and YFSETQ. The CDR3 is 16 amino acids. The junction had 9 bases not matched to a gene; V was cut back by 2 bases and J by 3 bases. CDR3 sequence: CASSLGNRGRTDTQYF. CDR3 DNA sequence: TGCGCCAGCAGCTTAGGAAACAGGGGAAGGACAGATACGCAGTATTTT.

This clone was seen a few times. This chain connects TRBV4-2 to TRBJ2-7; TRBD2 matches 9 bases. V was pared by 0 bases and J by 2 bases, with 2 bases of the junction left unmatched. Germline lookup yields CDR1 LGHNA and CDR2 YNFKEQ. CDR3 length: 15 amino acids. The CDR3 loop is CASSQDASGAYEQYF. CDR3 DNA sequence: TGTGCCAGCAGCCAAGATGCTAGCGGGGCCTACGAGCAGTACTTC.

A note on this clone: Other DNA variants within this sample encode the same CDR3. The V call is TRBV5-1, the J call TRBJ1-1; D is possibly TRBD1 (5 bases). V dropped 2 bases and J dropped 2 bases, with 7 bases sitting between them. The CDR3 loop spans 13 amino acids. Germline CDR1 SGHRS, CDR2 YFSETQ. DNA for the CDR3: TGCGCCAGCAGCTTTCAGGGTAACACTGAAGCTTTCTTT. This translates into CASSFQGNTEAFF.

This clone was counted only a few times. The chain is built from TRBV12-5 and TRBJ1-1; 8 bases are shared with TRBD1. Germline V CDR1 and CDR2: LGHNT, FRNRAP. The CDR3 length is 13 residues. V lost 2 bases and J lost 11; bases outside the gene matches: 7. The CDR3 DNA reads as TGTGCTAGTGGTTTGCTCAGGGGGCGCAAGGCTTTCTTT. The encoded protein is CASGLLRGRKAFF.

V and J are TRBV7-8 and TRBJ2-1; 8 bases are shared with TRBD2. Per the germline V gene, CDR1 is SGHVS and CDR2 is FQNEAQ. This CDR3 has 16 amino acids. After removal of 7 bases from V and 2 bases from J, the junction contained 10 bases not matched to a gene. The DNA of the CDR3 is TGTGCCAGCAACCCCGGGACTAGAGGGACCTACAATGAGCAGTTCTTC. This translates into CASNPGTRGTYNEQFF.

The chain uses TRBV6-5 and TRBJ1-2, with 7 bases identical to TRBD1. The CDR3 length is 14 residues. CDR1 is MNHEY, CDR2 SVGAGI, per germline. V was clipped by 6 bases and J by 3 bases; unmatched bases: 7. As DNA, the CDR3 is TGTGCCAGCAGCCCTGGACAGGCTTACTATGGCTACACCTTC. Its translation: CASSPGQAYYGYTF.

Points on this clone: Other DNA sequences from this sample encode an identical CDR3 as well. J is TRBJ2-3 and V is TRBV5-1; TRBD1 aligns across 8 bases. V gave up 3 bases and J gave up 3 bases; unmatched junction bases: 3. Germline CDR1 reads SGHRS; CDR2 reads YFSETQ. This CDR3 has 14 amino acids. This chain's CDR3 is CASSSGGRTDTQYF. In nucleotides, the CDR3 is TGCGCCAGCAGCTCAGGGGGCCGTACAGATACGCAGTATTTT.

The table lists this clone with a few counts. The chain combines TRBV10-3 with TRBJ2-1; D is possibly TRBD2 (5 bases). CDR1 and CDR2 from the germline V gene are ENHRY and SYGVKD. V was cut by 6 bases and J by 4 bases, with 10 bases left in between. The CDR3 runs 13 residues. DNA for the CDR3: TGTGCCATCAGGGCCGGGGAGTACAATGAGCAGTTCTTC. Translated: CAIRAGEYNEQFF.

This clone was seen a few times. The CDR3 coding sequence is TGTGCCAGCAGCCAAGATATAGGGCAGGGGGAGGGCTACACCTTC. Amino acids: CASSQDIGQGEGYTF. The V and J genes are TRBV4-2 and TRBJ1-2, with 7 positions matching TRBD1. The germline CDR1 and CDR2 sequences are LGHNA and YNFKEQ. Unmatched junction bases numbered 9, after V lost 0 bases and J lost 8 bases. The CDR3 sequence is 15 residues long.

The V and J genes are TRBV28 and TRBJ1-2; maybe TRBD1 (5 bases). V was trimmed by 7 bases and J by 8 bases, leaving 14 bases between them. Germline loops: CDR1 MDHEN, CDR2 SYDVKM. The CDR3 has 12 residues. The CDR3 DNA reads TGTGCCAGCACCCTAGGGGAGCGCGGCTACACCTTC. It specifies CASTLGERGYTF.

The chain couples TRBV19 to TRBJ2-5, with D possibly being TRBD1 (6 bases). Trimming shortened V by 6 bases and J by 3 bases, and 11 bases separated the two germline ends. Germline V lookup: CDR1 LNHDA, CDR2 SQIVND (reference sequence). This CDR3 is 13 amino acids long. CDR3 coding DNA: TGTGCCAGTAGCACAGGGTGGGAAGAGACCCAGTACTTC. Translation: CASSTGWEETQYF.

This clone has a handful of counts. Other DNA sequences in this sample translate to the same CDR3. The rearrangement uses TRBV6-5 and TRBJ2-3; 7 nucleotides match TRBD2. Germline CDR1 is MNHEY and CDR2 is SVGAGI. There are 15 residues in the CDR3. Trimming cost V 3 bases and J 1 base; bases outside gene matches: 4. This CDR3 reads CASSYGLAGTDTQYF. The CDR3 DNA follows: TGTGCCAGCAGTTATGGTCTAGCGGGCACAGATACGCAGTATTTT.

The chain links TRBV5-1 to TRBJ1-6, with 8 positions matching TRBD1. V was pared by 0 bases and J by 7 bases, with 3 bases of the junction left unmatched. Germline assignment: CDR1 SGHRS and CDR2 YFSETQ. There are 15 residues in the CDR3. In nucleotides, the CDR3 is TGCGCCAGCAGCTTGGCCCAGGGGGCAAATTCACCCCTCCACTTT. Its protein product is CASSLAQGANSPLHF.

This clone turned up a few times. The rearrangement links TRBV5-1 to TRBJ2-1, with 9 bases lining up with TRBD2. Trimming cost V 0 bases and J 6 bases; bases outside gene matches: 4. The germline CDR1 and CDR2 sequences are SGHRS and YFSETQ. CDR3 length equals 15 residues. The CDR3 bases are TGCGCCAGCAGCTTGGCCGGGACTAGCTTCAATGAGCAGTTCTTC. It encodes CASSLAGTSFNEQFF.

This clone showed up just a few times. The rearrangement uses TRBV5-1 and TRBJ1-3, with TRBD1 identical over 7 bases. After removal of 4 bases from V and 4 bases from J, the junction contained 5 bases not matched to a gene. The CDR3 extends over 14 amino acids. Germline V gene sequence: CDR1 SGHRS, CDR2 YFSETQ. CDR3 amino acids: CASSLTGVGNTIYF. Written as DNA, the CDR3 is TGCGCCAGCAGCCTTACAGGGGTCGGAAACACCATATATTTT.

This clone has a handful of counts. The rearrangement links TRBV5-1 to TRBJ2-5, with 11 positions matching TRBD2. V lost 4 bases, J lost 3 bases, and 11 bases stayed unmatched. The germline V gene encodes CDR1 SGHRS and CDR2 YFSETQ. The CDR3 is 17 residues long. The DNA for the CDR3 is TGCGCCAGCAGCCCCGGTATAGCGGGGGGGCCGAAAGAGACCCAGTACTTC. This encodes CASSPGIAGGPKETQYF.

This clone appeared a few times. CDR3 sequence (DNA): TGTGCCAGCAGCTCGTCTCCTCCCCATGAAAAACTGTTTTTT. Its translation is CASSSSPPHEKLFF. The chain is built from TRBV7-2 and TRBJ1-4; D gene ambiguous. Looked up from germline, CDR1 is SGHTA and CDR2 is FQGNSA. V was trimmed by 4 bases and J by 6 bases, leaving 12 bases between them. The CDR3 is 14 amino acids.

This clone has more than one count but fewer than ten. The chain couples TRBV5-1 to TRBJ2-1; D possibly corresponds to TRBD2 (6 bases). V lost 2 bases and J 1 base, leaving 10 bases between the germline ends. The CDR3 covers 15 residues. CDR1 and CDR2 from the germline V gene are SGHRS and YFSETQ. CDR3 nucleotides: TGCGCCAGCAGCTTAGGCGGGGCTTCCTACAATGAGCAGTTCTTC. Its translation is CASSLGGASYNEQFF.

This clone appeared a few times. This chain links TRBV29-1 with TRBJ1-4; 7 bases line up with TRBD1. CDR3 length: 12 amino acids. The germline gives CDR1 SQVTM, CDR2 ANQGSEA. The V and J ends lost 5 bases and 7 bases, in that order; junction bases with no gene match: 4. The CDR3 bases are TGCAGCGTTTACAGGGGCGGTGAAAAACTGTTTTTT. Encoded protein: CSVYRGGEKLFF. Using reference TRBV29-1 and TRBJ1-4 for the parts outside the CDR3, the full variable domain is SAVISQKPSRDICQRGTSLTIQCQVDSQVTMMFWYRQQPGQSLTLIATANQGSEATYESGFVIDKFPISRPNLTFSTLTVSNMSPEDSSIYLCSVYRGGEKLFFGSGTQLSVL.

Notes on this clone: Its ends do not fully match the called genes, so a read error is possible. The chain recombines TRBV11-3 with TRBJ1-1; D unclear. In germline, CDR1 is SGHNT, CDR2 YENEEA. This CDR3 spans 14 amino acids. The CDR3 region is CASSFRGVNTEVFF. DNA of the CDR3: TGTGCCAGCAGCTTCAGAGGTGTGAACACTGAAGTTTTCTTT.